The 3 T cell receptor beta chains given below trace back to one sample, sequenced in a study of T cell responses to AZD1222 COVID-19 vaccine (dated by TCRdb to about 2021). Receptor libraries were prepared by the immunoSEQ multiplex PCR assay. In TCRdb, the immuneACCESS table is reduced to in-frame sequences with V and J assigned. These tables do not hold every clone; where another copy was compared, an unresolved V gene accounts for under half, and the others remain unexplained. A total of about 120,000 clones appear in this sample, approximately 83% of them only once. The ten largest clones represent roughly 3.7% of the sample. The time point label, as the study defines it: baseline before first vaccination. The treatment or condition label, read with the paper, signifies: meningococcal conjugate vaccine given as trial control. The sample in question was peripheral blood, obtained on day 0 of MenACWY control vaccination. The receptors stem from an adult in good health.

The chain joins TRBV7-3 to TRBJ2-2, with D unresolved. Trimming took 2 bases from V and 2 from J, leaving 6 bases between them. The CDR3 is 14 residues long. Germline-derived CDR1 and CDR2 are SGHTA and FQGTGA. In DNA form, the CDR3 reads TGTGCCAGCAGCTTATCCTCCAACACCGGGGAGCTGTTTTTT. Translated: CASSLSSNTGELFF.

The chain joins TRBV5-1 to TRBJ2-5; TRBD1 aligns across 7 bases. The germline V gene encodes CDR1 SGHRS and CDR2 YFSETQ. Losses at the gene ends were 2 bases for V and 5 bases for J; bases not matched to a gene: 6. The CDR3 is 14 amino acids. The DNA of the CDR3 is TGCGCCAGCAGCTTTTCCAGGGGACAGGAGACCCAGTACTTC. Its protein product is CASSFSRGQETQYF. The whole variable domain, remainder taken from reference TRBV5-1 and TRBJ2-5, is KAGVTQTPRYLIKTRGQQVTLSCSPISGHRSVSWYQQTPGQGLQFLFEYFSETQRNKGNFPGRFSGRQFSNSRSEMNVSTLELGDSALYLCASSFSRGQETQYFGPGTRLLVL.

The V and J genes are TRBV6-5 and TRBJ2-5; unclear D gene. This CDR3 has 16 residues. CDR1 and CDR2 (germline): MNHEY, SVGAGI. V was trimmed by 4 bases and J by 0 bases, leaving 15 bases between them. In DNA, the CDR3 is TGTGCCAGCAGTTGCTCTGTGGCAGGCCACCAAGAGACCCAGTACTTC. This encodes CASSCSVAGHQETQYF.